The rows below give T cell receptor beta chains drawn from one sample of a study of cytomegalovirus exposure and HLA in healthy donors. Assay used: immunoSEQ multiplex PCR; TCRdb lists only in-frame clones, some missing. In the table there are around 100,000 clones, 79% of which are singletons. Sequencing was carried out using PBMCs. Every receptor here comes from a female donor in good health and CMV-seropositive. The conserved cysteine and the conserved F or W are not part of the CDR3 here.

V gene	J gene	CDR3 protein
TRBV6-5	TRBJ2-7	ASSDSYEQY
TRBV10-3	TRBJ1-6	AISESFEGGPLH
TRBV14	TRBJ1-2	ASRGRAAGANYGYT
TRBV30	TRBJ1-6	AWTRDRDSPLH
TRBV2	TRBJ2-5	ASRRGGLETQY
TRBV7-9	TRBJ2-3	ASSLTGTAPADTQY
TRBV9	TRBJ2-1	ASSELADYNEQF
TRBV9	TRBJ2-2	ASSVSLSNTGELF
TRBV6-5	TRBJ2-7	ASRSRYEQY
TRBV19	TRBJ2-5	ASSTPRREGRETQY